These 16 T cell receptor beta chains came from one sample sequenced in a study of T cell responses to AZD1222 COVID-19 vaccine. Generated by immunoSEQ multiplex PCR, the TCRdb table keeps only in-frame clones and is missing some. The table has 150,000 to 200,000 clones, almost 95% seen once; the top ten hold about 2.3%. Sequenced here: peripheral blood, sampled on day 0 of AZD1222 vaccination. These receptors originate from an adult in good health.

This clone was detected only once. The V call is TRBV7-2, the J call TRBJ1-2; the D is unclear. The V gene's germline CDR1 is SGHTA and CDR2 FQGNSA. This CDR3 has 13 amino acids. V was pared by 6 bases and J by 8 bases, with 16 bases between. CDR3 DNA: TGTGCCAGCAGTCCCCCGGTGGTGTGGGGCTACACCTTC. Protein sequence: CASSPPVVWGYTF.

This sequence joins TRBV5-4 and TRBJ1-4, with a possible D match to TRBD1 (6 bases). CDR1 is SGHNT and CDR2 is YYREEE in the germline V gene (reference sequence). The CDR3 runs to 14 residues. The V end was cut by 3 bases, the J end by 8 bases, with 14 bases between. CDR3 sequence reads: CASSWRGQGEKLFF. CDR3 coding DNA: TGTGCCAGCAGCTGGCGGGGGCAGGGAGAAAAACTGTTTTTT.

V gene TRBV27 combines with J gene TRBJ1-2, with D possibly matching TRBD1 (6 bases). V lost 5 bases, J lost 5 bases, and 6 bases lay in between. Germline V gene data show CDR1 as MNHEY and CDR2 as SMNVEV (reference sequence). The CDR3 covers 11 residues. The CDR3 nucleotides are TGTGCCAGCAGTAGGGGGTATGGCTACACCTTC. It specifies CASSRGYGYTF.

The chain uses TRBV11-3 and TRBJ2-2; D is unresolved. The CDR3 is 15 amino acids. Per the germline V gene, CDR1 is SGHNT and CDR2 is YENEEA. V lost 2 bases and J lost 4, with 11 bases in between. CDR3 nucleotides: TGTGCCAGCAGCTTATCCCCAACAGCCACCGGGGAGCTGTTTTTT. Residues: CASSLSPTATGELFF.

This clone was counted a few times. The chain uses TRBV19 and TRBJ1-5; tentative D call: TRBD1 (5 bases). Germline CDR1 and CDR2: LNHDA and SQIVND (reference sequence). The CDR3 has 16 amino acids. With 0 bases removed from V and 0 bases from J, the gap between germline ends came to 9 bases. CDR3 in DNA: TGTGCCAGTAGTATAGAGGGGCAGAATAGCAATCAGCCCCAGCATTTT. Protein: CASSIEGQNSNQPQHF. The whole variable domain, filled in from reference TRBV19 and TRBJ1-5, reads DGGITQSPKYLFRKEGQNVTLSCEQNLNHDAMYWYRQDPGQGLRLIYYSQIVNDFQKGDIAEGYSVSREKKESFPLTVTSAQKNPTAFYLCASSIEGQNSNQPQHFGDGTRLSIL.

The V call is TRBV12-5, the J call TRBJ2-5; unclear D gene. The CDR3 extends over 18 amino acids. Germline values: CDR1 LGHNT, CDR2 FRNRAP. V was clipped by 1 base and J by 2 bases, with 20 bases between them. CDR3 protein: CASGLESKEGQSQETQYF. The DNA for the CDR3 is TGTGCTAGTGGTTTGGAATCTAAGGAAGGTCAGAGTCAAGAGACCCAGTACTTC.

V is TRBV7-9 and J is TRBJ2-3; 7 bases match TRBD1. CDR1 is SEHNR, CDR2 FQNEAQ, per germline (reference sequence). The CDR3 is 16 amino acids. Trimming cost V 4 bases and J 2 bases; bases outside gene matches: 9. The CDR3 nucleotides read TGTGCCAGCAGCTATCACCCGACAGGGCTCACAGATACGCAGTATTTT. This encodes CASSYHPTGLTDTQYF. Together with reference TRBV7-9 and TRBJ2-3, the CDR3 gives the full variable domain: DTGVSQNPRHKITKRGQNVTFRCDPISEHNRLYWYRQTLGQGPEFLTYFQNEAQLEKSRLLSDRFSAERPKGSFSTLEIQRTEQGDSAMYLCASSYHPTGLTDTQYFGPGTRLTVL.

The rearrangement joins TRBV5-6 to TRBJ2-5, with D possibly being TRBD2 (5 bases). Germline V gene data show CDR1 as SGHDT and CDR2 as YYEEEE. This CDR3 region has 13 residues. Deletions cut 4 bases from V and 4 bases from J, with 11 bases between. The CDR3 DNA is TGTGCCAGCAGCCGGGTGGGGAGAGAGACCCAGTACTTC. The encoded protein is CASSRVGRETQYF.

This CDR3 reads CASSPSDRDNYGYTF. Written as DNA, the CDR3 is TGTGCCAGCAGCCCCTCGGACAGGGATAACTATGGCTACACCTTC. V gene TRBV4-2 combines with J gene TRBJ1-2; 8 bases agree with TRBD1. The germline V gene encodes CDR1 LGHNA and CDR2 YNFKEQ. The CDR3 extends over 15 amino acids. V lost 4 bases, J lost 1 base, and 5 bases stayed unmatched.

The chain has TRBV5-1 and TRBJ1-3; D might be TRBD1 (5 bases). V was shortened by 4 bases and J by 0 bases, with 11 bases between the two germline ends. The CDR3 contains 15 residues. The germline V gene has CDR1 SGHRS and CDR2 YFSETQ. CDR3 amino acids: CASSVGEDSGNTIYF. The DNA for the CDR3 is TGCGCCAGCAGCGTAGGGGAAGACTCTGGAAACACCATATATTTT.

The J gene is TRBJ1-6, the V gene TRBV10-2; 7 bases match TRBD1. V shed 10 bases and J 4 bases; nucleotides not matched to a gene: 10. Germline CDR1 WSHSY, CDR2 SAAADI. This CDR3 is 15 amino acids long. CDR3 in amino acids: CATVEDRSYNSPLHF. The CDR3 bases are TGCGCCACCGTGGAGGACAGGTCATATAATTCACCCCTCCACTTT.

The rearrangement uses TRBV10-3 and TRBJ2-3, with 7 bases identical to TRBD1. The CDR3 has 17 residues. The trim removed 4 bases at V and 6 bases at J, leaving 16 bases unmatched. Per germline, CDR1 ENHRY and CDR2 SYGVKD. The CDR3 loop reads CAISGLTGKATLDTQYF. CDR3 bases: TGTGCCATCAGTGGGCTGACAGGGAAAGCAACCTTGGATACGCAGTATTTT.

The chain links TRBV19 to TRBJ1-2, with TRBD1 as a possible D gene (6 bases). Germline V gene lookup returns CDR1 LNHDA and CDR2 SQIVND (reference sequence). Trimming stripped 1 base from V and 6 bases from J, with 15 bases between. The CDR3 length is 15 residues. CDR3 residues: CASSIVLTEGDGYTF. The DNA for the CDR3 is TGTGCCAGTAGTATAGTACTCACAGAGGGGGATGGCTACACCTTC.

The chain employs TRBV7-2 and TRBJ2-1, with 9 bases aligning to TRBD1. The ends lost 5 bases at V and 0 bases at J; junction bases unmatched: 8. The length of the CDR3 is 17 residues. CDR1 SGHTA and CDR2 FQGNSA come from the germline V gene. CDR3 residues: CASSSTGGVASYNEQFF. The CDR3 bases are TGTGCCAGCAGCAGTACAGGGGGCGTCGCCTCCTACAATGAGCAGTTCTTC. The full variable domain, rest sourced from reference TRBV7-2 and TRBJ2-1, is GAGVSQSPSNKVTEKGKDVELRCDPISGHTALYWYRQSLGQGLEFLIYFQGNSAPDKSGLPSDRFSAERTGGSVSTLTIQRTQQEDSAVYLCASSSTGGVASYNEQFFGPGTRLTVL.

The chain employs TRBV6-5 and TRBJ1-1; D perhaps matches TRBD1 (6 bases). This CDR3 is built from 13 residues. Germline loops: CDR1 MNHEY, CDR2 SVGAGI. Trimming shortened V by 6 bases and J by 3 bases, and 11 bases separated the two germline ends. The CDR3 DNA follows: TGTGCCAGCAGCCTCAACAGGGACACTGAAGCTTTCTTT. Protein: CASSLNRDTEAFF.

V gene TRBV19 combines with J gene TRBJ1-5; D not resolved. V lost 6 bases and J lost 1, with 10 bases in between. The CDR3 is 14 residues long. Germline V gives CDR1 LNHDA, CDR2 SQIVND (reference sequence). CDR3 DNA sequence: TGTGCCAGTAGAACCCAAGGGAGCAATCAGCCCCAGCATTTT. Translated: CASRTQGSNQPQHF. The whole variable domain, filled in from reference TRBV19 and TRBJ1-5, reads DGGITQSPKYLFRKEGQNVTLSCEQNLNHDAMYWYRQDPGQGLRLIYYSQIVNDFQKGDIAEGYSVSREKKESFPLTVTSAQKNPTAFYLCASRTQGSNQPQHFGDGTRLSIL.